This T cell receptor (beta chain) was obtained from a study of cytomegalovirus exposure and HLA in healthy donors. About this clone itself: Its antigen is still unknown.

General study results and limits: Cytomegalovirus association was assigned to about 150 TCR beta chains. In vitro, three CMV-associated chains proved specific for CMV antigens.

Clones were sequenced by immunoSEQ multiplex PCR, and TCRdb holds only the in-frame ones, with some missing. The table shows some 350,000 clones, with around 90% occurring only once. The CDR3 extends over 12 amino acids. Germline-derived CDR1 and CDR2 are SEHNR and FQNEAQ (reference sequence). V lost 5 bases and J 0 bases, leaving 3 bases between the germline ends. The clonotype originates from a woman under 40 in good health and CMV-seropositive. This rearrangement joins TRBV7-9 to TRBJ2-3; D is unclear. The sequenced sample consisted of PBMCs. The CDR3 sequence is CASSQSTDTQYF. DNA of the CDR3: TGTGCCAGCAGCCAGAGCACAGATACGCAGTATTTT.